Sequencing of this T cell receptor beta chain was carried out in a study of OX40 agonist ivuxolimab in advanced cancers. Study details: From roughly 20 to 79 years was the age range, with a mean of around 57 years, and 70% to 85% were male.

Study-wide results and limits: More expanded clones were seen, on average, in CD8+ T cells than in CD4+.

This CDR3 has 15 residues. Germline CDR1 and CDR2: SSHAT and FNYEAQ (reference sequence). The method was immunoSEQ multiplex PCR; TCRdb's version includes in-frame clones alone and lacks a portion of them. The sample consists of 52,000 or so clones, 84% of them appearing once. In the case of this clone: Its antigen is unknown. One end of the junction fails to match germline, which may point to a read error.

No patient had autoimmune disease or received systemic immunosuppression. Blood specimens came from baseline, cycle 4 day 1, and cycle 7 day 1. V usage is TRBV7-7 and J usage is TRBJ2-3; D is possibly TRBD1 or TRBD2 (6 bases each). The clonotype originates from an adult with an advanced solid tumor such as melanoma, head and neck, liver or kidney cancer. The starting material was CD4+ or CD8+ T cells sorted from blood, obtained in a trial of the OX40 agonist ivuxolimab. Here the CDR3 reads CASSRGTPSTDTQYF. DNA for the CDR3: TGTGCTAGCAGCCGGGGGACACCTAGCACAGATACGCAGTATTTT. Combining the CDR3 with reference TRBV7-7 and TRBJ2-3 gives the whole variable domain GAGVSQSPRYKVTKRGQDVTLRCDPISSHATLYWYQQALGQGPEFLTYFNYEAQPDKSGLPSDRFSAERPEGSISTLTIQRTEQRDSAMYRCASSRGTPSTDTQYFGPGTRLTVL.